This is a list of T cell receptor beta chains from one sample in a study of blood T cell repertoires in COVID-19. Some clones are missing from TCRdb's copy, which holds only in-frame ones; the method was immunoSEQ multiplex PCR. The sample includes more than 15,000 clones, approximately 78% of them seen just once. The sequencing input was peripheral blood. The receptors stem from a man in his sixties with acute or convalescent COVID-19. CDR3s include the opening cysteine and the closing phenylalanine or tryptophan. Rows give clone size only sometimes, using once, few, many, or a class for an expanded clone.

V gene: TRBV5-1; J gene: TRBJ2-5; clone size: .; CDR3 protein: CASSVGAGGIQETQYF
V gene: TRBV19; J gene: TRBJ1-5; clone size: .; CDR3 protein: CASNGQIDQPQHF
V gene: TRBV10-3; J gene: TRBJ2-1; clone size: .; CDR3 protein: CAISESRGSYNEQFF
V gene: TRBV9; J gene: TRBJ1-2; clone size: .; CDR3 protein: CASRGRTGEGYTF
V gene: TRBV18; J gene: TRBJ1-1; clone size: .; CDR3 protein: CASSLGVDTEAFF
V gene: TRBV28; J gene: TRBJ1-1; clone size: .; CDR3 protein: CASIPRGTEAFF
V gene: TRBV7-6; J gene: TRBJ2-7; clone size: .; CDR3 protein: CASSLPTGSGEQYF
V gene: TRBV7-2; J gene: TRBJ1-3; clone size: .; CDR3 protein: CASSLQGSGGDTIYF
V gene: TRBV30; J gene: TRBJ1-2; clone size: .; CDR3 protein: CAWSVQLDSFYGYTF
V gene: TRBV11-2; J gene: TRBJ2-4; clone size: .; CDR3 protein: CASRGLKNIQYF
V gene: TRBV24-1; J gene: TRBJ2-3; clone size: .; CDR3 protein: CATSDWGLVPFTDTQYF
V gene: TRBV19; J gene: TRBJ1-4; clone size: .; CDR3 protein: CASRTGVNEKLFF
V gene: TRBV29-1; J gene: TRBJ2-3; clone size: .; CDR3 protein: CSVAPPSGDSTDTQYF
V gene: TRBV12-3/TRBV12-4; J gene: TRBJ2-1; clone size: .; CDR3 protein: CASSLRSGNEQFF
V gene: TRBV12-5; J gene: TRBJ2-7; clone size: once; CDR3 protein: CASGSQSEQYF
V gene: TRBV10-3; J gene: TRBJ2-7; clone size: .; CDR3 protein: CAISVITSGSYEQYF
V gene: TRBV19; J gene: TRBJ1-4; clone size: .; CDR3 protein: CASSPESGTGNEKLFF
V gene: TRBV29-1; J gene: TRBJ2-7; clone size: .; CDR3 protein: CSVEGGHIYEQYF
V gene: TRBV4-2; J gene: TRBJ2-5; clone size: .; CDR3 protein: CASSQDPNTGQETQYF
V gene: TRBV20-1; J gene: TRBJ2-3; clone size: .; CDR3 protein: CSASGVAGGTDTQYF
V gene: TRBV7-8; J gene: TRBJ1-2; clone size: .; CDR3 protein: CASGTDKPYGYTF
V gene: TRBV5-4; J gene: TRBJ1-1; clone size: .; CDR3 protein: CASNKGAWNTEAFF
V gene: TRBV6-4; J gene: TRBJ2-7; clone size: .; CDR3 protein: CASSDDISRDTYSYSYEQYF
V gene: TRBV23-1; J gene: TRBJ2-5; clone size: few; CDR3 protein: CASSQGLGRENRKTQYF
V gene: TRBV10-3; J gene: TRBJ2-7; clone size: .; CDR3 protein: CAISESLLAGNSYEQYF
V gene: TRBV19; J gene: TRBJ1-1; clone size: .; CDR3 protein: CASSIFLQGGGTEAFF
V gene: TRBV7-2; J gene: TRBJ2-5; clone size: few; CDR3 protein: CASSPRTSGGKTQYF
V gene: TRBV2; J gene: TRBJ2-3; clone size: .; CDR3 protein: CASRGVHNPADTQYF
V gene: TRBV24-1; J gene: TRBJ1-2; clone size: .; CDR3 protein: CATSGSRGDYGYTF
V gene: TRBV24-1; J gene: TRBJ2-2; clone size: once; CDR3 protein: CATGDRAPTGELFF
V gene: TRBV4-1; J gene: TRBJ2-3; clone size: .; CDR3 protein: CASSQDPSGGVDTQYF
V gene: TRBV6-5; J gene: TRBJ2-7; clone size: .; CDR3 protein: CALSGQSYEQYF
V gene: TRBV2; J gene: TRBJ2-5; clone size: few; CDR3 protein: CASSEAQYQETQYF
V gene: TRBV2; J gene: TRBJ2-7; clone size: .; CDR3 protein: CASTEGVSYEQYF
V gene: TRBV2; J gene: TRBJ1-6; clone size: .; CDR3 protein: CASSASTAYNSPLHF
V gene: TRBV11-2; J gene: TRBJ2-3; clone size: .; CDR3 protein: CASSRDGLAGGTDTQYF
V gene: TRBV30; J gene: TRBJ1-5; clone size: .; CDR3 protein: CAWSDPPTGVGKPQHF
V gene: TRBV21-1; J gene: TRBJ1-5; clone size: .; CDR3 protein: CASSKERTGRSQAPTIPNQPQHF